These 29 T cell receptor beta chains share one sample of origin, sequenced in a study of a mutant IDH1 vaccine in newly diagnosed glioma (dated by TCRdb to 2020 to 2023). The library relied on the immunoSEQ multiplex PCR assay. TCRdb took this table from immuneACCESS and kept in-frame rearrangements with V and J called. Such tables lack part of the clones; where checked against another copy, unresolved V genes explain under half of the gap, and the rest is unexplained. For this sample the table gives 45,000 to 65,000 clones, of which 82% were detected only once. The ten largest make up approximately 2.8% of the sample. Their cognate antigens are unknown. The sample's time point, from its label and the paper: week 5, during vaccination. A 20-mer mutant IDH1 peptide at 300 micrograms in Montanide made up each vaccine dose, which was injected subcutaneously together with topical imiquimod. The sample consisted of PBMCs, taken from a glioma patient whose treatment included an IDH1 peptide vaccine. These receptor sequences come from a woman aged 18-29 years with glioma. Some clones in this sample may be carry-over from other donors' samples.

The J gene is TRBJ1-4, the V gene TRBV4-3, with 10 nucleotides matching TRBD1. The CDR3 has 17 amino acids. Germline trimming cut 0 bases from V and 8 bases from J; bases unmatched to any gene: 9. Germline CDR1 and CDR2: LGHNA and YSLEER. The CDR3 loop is CASSQDVMGTGVEKLFF. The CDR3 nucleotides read TGCGCCAGCAGCCAAGATGTAATGGGGACAGGGGTCGAAAAACTGTTTTTT.

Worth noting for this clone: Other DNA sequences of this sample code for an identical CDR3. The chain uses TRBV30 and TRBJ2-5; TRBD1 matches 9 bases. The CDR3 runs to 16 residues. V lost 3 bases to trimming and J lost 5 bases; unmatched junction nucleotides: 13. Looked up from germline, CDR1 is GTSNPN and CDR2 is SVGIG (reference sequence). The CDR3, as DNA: TGTGCCTGGAGGCCAGGGACAGGGTCGAGTCTCGAGACCCAGTACTTC. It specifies CAWRPGTGSSLETQYF.

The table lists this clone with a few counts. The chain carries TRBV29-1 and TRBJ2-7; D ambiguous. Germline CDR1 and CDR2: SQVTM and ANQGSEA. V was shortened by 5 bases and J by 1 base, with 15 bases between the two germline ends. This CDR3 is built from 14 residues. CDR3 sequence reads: CSVLVPDKSYEQYF. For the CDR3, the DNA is TGCAGCGTTCTAGTGCCCGACAAGTCCTACGAGCAGTACTTC.

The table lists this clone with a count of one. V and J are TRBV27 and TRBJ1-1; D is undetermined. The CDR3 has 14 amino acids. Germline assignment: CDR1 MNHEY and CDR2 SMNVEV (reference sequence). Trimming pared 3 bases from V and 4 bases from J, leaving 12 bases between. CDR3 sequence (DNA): TGTGCCAGCAGTTTTAGTGGTTCGGGCACTGAAGCTTTCTTT. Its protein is CASSFSGSGTEAFF.

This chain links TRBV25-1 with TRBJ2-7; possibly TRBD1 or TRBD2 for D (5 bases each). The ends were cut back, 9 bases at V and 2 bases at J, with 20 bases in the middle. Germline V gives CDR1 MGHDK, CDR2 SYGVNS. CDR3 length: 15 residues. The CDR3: CARSLGPRHPYEQYF. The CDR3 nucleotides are TGTGCCAGGAGTTTGGGACCTCGACATCCCTACGAGCAGTACTTC.

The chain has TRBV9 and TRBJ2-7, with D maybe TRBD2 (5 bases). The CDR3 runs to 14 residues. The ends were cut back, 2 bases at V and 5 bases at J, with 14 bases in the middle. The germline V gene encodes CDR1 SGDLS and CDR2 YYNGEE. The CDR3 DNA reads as TGTGCCAGCAGCGTGACGGGAACCGACCACGAGCAGTACTTC. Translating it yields CASSVTGTDHEQYF.

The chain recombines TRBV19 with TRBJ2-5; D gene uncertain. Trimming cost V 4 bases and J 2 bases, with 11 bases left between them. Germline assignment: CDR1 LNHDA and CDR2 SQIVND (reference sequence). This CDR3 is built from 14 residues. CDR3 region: CASSTRQWQETQYF. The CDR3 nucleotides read TGTGCCAGTAGTACCCGGCAGTGGCAAGAGACCCAGTACTTC.

The CDR3 sequence is CATSRDRGTGNQPQHF. CDR3 nucleotides: TGTGCCACCAGCAGAGATCGAGGGACAGGCAATCAGCCCCAGCATTTT. This chain links TRBV15 with TRBJ1-5; 7 nucleotides match TRBD1. The CDR3 length is 16 residues. CDR1 and CDR2 from the germline V gene are LNHNV and YYDKDF (reference sequence). V gave up 0 bases and J gave up 2 bases; unmatched junction bases: 4.

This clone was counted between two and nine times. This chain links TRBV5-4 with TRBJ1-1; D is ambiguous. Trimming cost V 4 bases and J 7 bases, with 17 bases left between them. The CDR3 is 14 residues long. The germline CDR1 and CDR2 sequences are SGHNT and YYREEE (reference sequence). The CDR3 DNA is TGTGCCAGCAGCCGAGAGATAGGACGGATTGAAGCTTTCTTT. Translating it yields CASSREIGRIEAFF.

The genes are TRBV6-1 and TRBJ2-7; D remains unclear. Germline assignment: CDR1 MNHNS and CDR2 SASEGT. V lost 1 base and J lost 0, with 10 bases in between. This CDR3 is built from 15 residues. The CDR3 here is CASSEEAGLSYEQYF. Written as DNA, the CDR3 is TGTGCCAGCAGTGAAGAGGCAGGCCTCTCCTACGAGCAGTACTTC.

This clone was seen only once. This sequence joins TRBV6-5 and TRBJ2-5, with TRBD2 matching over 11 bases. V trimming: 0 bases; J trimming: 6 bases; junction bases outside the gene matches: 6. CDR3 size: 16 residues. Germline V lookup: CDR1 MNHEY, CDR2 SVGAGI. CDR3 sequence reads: CASSYSSGRARKTQYF. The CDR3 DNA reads TGTGCCAGCAGTTACTCTAGCGGGAGGGCCAGGAAGACCCAGTACTTC.

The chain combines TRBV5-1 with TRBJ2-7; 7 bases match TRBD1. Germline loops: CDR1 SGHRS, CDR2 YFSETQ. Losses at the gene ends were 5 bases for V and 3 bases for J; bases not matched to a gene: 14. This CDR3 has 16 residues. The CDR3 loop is CASSPTGTVALYEQYF. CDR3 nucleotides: TGCGCCAGCAGTCCTACCGGGACAGTCGCCCTCTACGAGCAGTACTTC. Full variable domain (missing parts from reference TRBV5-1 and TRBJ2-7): KAGVTQTPRYLIKTRGQQVTLSCSPISGHRSVSWYQQTPGQGLQFLFEYFSETQRNKGNFPGRFSGRQFSNSRSEMNVSTLELGDSALYLCASSPTGTVALYEQYFGPGTRLTVT.

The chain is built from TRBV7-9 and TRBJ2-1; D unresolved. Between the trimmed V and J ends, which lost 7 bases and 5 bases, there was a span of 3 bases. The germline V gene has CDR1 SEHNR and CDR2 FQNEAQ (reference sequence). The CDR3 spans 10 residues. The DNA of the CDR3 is TGTGCCAGCAACGACAATGAGCAGTTCTTC. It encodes CASNDNEQFF.

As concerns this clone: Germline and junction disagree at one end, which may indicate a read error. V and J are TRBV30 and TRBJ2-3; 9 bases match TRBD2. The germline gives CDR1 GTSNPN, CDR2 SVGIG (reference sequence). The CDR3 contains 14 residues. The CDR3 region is CAWSGSGSPDMQYF. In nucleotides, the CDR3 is TGTGCCTGGAGTGGTAGCGGGAGTCCAGATATGCAGTATTTT. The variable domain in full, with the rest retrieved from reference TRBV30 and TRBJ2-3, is SQTIHQWPATLVQPVGSPLSLECTVEGTSNPNLYWYRQAAGRGLQLLFYSVGIGQISSEVPQNLSASRPQDRQFILSSKKLLLSDSGFYLCAWSGSGSPDMQYFGPGTRLTVL.

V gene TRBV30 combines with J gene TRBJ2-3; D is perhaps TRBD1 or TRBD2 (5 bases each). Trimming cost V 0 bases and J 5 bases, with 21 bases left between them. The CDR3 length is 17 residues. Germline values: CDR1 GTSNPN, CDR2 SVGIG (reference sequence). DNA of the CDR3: TGTGCCTGGAGTGTAGCCGGGGCAGGGAATACAAAAGATACGCAGTATTTT. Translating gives CAWSVAGAGNTKDTQYF.

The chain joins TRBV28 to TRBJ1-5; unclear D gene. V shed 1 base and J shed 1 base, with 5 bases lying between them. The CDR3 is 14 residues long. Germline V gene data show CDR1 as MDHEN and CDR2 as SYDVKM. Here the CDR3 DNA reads TGTGCCAGCAGTTTATCAATGAGCAATCAGCCCCAGCATTTT. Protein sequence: CASSLSMSNQPQHF.

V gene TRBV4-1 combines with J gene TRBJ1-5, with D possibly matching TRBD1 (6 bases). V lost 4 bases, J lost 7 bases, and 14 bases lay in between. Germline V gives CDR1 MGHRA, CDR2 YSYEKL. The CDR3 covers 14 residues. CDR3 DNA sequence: TGCGCCAGCAGCCCCTACGGGGGCAGGCAGCCCCAGCATTTT. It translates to CASSPYGGRQPQHF.

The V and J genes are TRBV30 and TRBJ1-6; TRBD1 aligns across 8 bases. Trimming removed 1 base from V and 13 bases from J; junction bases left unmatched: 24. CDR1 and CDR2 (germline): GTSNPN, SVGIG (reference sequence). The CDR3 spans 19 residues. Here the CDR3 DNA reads TGTGCCTGGAGTGCGATACGCTCATACAGCGGACAGGGAGGTGAGCCCCTCCACTTT. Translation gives CAWSAIRSYSGQGGEPLHF.

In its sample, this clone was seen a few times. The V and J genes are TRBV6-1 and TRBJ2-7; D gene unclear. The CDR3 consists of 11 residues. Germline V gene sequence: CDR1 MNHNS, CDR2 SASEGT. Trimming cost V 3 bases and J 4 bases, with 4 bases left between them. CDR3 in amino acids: CASSEGYEQYF. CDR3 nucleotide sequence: TGTGCCAGCAGTGAGGGGTACGAGCAGTACTTC.

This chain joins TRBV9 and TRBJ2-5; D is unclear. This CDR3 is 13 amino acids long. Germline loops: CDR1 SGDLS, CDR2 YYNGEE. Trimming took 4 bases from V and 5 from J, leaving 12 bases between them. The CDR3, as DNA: TGTGCCAGCAGCTCTAGGTTCCGGGAGACCCAGTACTTC. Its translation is CASSSRFRETQYF.

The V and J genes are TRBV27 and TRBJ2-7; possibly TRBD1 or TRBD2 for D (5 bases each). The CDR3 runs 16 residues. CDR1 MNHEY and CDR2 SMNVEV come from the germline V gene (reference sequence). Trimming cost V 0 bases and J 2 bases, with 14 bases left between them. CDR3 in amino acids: CASSLSAGSLAYEQYF. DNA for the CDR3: TGTGCCAGCAGTTTATCCGCAGGGAGCTTGGCCTACGAGCAGTACTTC.

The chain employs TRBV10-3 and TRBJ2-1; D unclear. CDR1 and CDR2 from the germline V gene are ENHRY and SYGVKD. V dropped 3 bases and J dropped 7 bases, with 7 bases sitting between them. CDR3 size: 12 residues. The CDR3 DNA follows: TGTGCCATCAGTGATAAGCCAAATGAGCAGTTCTTC. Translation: CAISDKPNEQFF.

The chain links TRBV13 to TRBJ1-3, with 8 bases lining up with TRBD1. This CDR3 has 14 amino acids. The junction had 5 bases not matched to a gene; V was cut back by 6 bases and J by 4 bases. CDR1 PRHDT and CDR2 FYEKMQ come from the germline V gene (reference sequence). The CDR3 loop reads CASRETGVGNTIYF. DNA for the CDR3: TGTGCCAGCAGGGAGACAGGGGTAGGAAACACCATATATTTT.

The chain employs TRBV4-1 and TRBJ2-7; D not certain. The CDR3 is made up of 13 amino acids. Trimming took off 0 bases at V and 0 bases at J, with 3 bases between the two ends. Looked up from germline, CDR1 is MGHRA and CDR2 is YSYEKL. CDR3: CASSQDLSYEQYF. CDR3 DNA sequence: TGCGCCAGCAGCCAAGACCTCTCCTACGAGCAGTACTTC.

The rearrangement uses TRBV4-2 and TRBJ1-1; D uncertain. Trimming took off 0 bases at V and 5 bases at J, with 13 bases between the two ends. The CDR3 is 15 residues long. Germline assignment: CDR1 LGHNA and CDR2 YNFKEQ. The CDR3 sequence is CASSQDSNEGTEAFF. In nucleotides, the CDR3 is TGTGCCAGCAGCCAAGATAGTAACGAAGGGACTGAAGCTTTCTTT.

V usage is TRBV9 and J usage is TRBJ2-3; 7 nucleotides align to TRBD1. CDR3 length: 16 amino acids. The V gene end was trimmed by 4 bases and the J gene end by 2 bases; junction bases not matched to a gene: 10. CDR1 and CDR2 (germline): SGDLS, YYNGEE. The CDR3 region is CASSSRKTGTTDTQYF. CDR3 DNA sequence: TGTGCCAGCAGCTCGCGAAAGACAGGGACCACAGATACGCAGTATTTT.

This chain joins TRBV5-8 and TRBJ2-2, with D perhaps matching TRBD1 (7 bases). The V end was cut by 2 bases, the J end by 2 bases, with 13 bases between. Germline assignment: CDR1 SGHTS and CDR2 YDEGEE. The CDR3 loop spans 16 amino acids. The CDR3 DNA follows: TGTGCCAGCAGCTTTGGGCAGGGGGGAAACACCGGGGAGCTGTTTTTT. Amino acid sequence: CASSFGQGGNTGELFF.

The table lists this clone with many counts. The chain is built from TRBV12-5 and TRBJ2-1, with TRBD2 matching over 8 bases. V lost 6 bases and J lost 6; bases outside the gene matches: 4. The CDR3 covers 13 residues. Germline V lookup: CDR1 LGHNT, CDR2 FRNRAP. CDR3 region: CASGLGLVNEQFF. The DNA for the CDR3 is TGTGCTAGTGGGCTGGGACTAGTCAATGAGCAGTTCTTC.

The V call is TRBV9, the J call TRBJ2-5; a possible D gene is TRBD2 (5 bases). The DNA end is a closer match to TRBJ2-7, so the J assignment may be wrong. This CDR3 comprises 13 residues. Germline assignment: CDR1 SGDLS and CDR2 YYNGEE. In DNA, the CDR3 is TGTGCCAGCAGCCCCCGGGGTCGGGGCGAGCAGTACTTC. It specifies CASSPRGRGEQYF.